The clone carrying this T cell receptor (beta chain) was recorded many times. TCR beta CDR3 sequences were amplified from RNA transcripts. HTBI primers were the set used in a first-round RT-PCR of the TCR CDR3. TCRdb re-derived calls from the multiplex PCR reads in MiXCR, one entry per CDR3 protein. The table includes roughly 280,000 distinct CDR3 sequences, over 15% detected once. Losses at the gene ends were 5 bases for V and 4 bases for J; bases not matched to a gene: 4. Germline loops: CDR1 SGHVS, CDR2 FQNEAQ. This CDR3 region has 13 residues. The sample belongs to a study of T cells in Graves' hyperthyroidism and ophthalmopathy.

What was sequenced was blood. The clonotype was recovered from a woman aged 60-70 years with Graves' ophthalmopathy. The J gene is TRBJ2-5, the V gene TRBV7-8; 7 nucleotides match TRBD1. For the CDR3, the DNA is TGTGCCAGCAGCCAGGGACAGCGAGAGACCCAGTACTTC. Protein sequence: CASSQGQRETQYF.